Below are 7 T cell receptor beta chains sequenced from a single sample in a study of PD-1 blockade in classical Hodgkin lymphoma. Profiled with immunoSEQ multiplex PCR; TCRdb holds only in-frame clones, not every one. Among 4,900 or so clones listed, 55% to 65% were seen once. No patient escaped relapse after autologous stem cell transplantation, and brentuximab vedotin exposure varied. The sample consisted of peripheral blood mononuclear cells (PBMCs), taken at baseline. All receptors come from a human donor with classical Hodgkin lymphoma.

The CDR3 spells CASSLEGTNNEQFF. CDR3 bases: TGTGCCAGCAGCTTAGAAGGGACTAACAATGAGCAGTTCTTC. V gene TRBV7-8 combines with J gene TRBJ2-1, with 7 bases fitting TRBD2. Germline V gene lookup returns CDR1 SGHVS and CDR2 FQNEAQ. With V trimmed by 1 base and J by 5 bases, 2 bases remained unmatched. The length of the CDR3 is 14 residues.

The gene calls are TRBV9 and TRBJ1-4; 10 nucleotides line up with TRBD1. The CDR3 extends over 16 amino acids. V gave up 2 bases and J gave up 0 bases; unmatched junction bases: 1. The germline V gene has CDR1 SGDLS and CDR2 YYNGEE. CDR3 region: CASSVGTGATNEKLFF. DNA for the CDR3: TGTGCCAGCAGCGTGGGGACAGGGGCAACTAATGAAAAACTGTTTTTT.

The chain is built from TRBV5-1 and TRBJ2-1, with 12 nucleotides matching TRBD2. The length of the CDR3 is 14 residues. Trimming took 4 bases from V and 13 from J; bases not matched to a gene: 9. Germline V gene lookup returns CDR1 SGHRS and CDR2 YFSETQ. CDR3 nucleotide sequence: TGCGCCAGCAGCCCTCCTAGCGGGGGGGCCTCTCAGTTCTTC. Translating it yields CASSPPSGGASQFF.

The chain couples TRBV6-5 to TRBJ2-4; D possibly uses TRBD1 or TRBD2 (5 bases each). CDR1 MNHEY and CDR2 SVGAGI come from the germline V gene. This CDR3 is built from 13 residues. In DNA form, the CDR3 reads TGTGCATCGACCGGGGCCCTCAAAAACATTCAGTACTTC. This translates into CASTGALKNIQYF.

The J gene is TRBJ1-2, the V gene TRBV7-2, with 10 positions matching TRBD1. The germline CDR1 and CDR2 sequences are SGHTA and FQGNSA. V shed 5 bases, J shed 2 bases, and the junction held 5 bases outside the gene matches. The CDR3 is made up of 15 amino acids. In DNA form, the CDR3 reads TGTGCCAGCAGCCAGCGACAGGGGGCAAACTATGGCTACACCTTC. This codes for CASSQRQGANYGYTF. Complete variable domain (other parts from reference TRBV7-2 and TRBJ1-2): GAGVSQSPSNKVTEKGKDVELRCDPISGHTALYWYRQSLGQGLEFLIYFQGNSAPDKSGLPSDRFSAERTGGSVSTLTIQRTQQEDSAVYLCASSQRQGANYGYTFGSGTRLTVV.

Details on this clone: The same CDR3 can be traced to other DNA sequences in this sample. The CDR3 sequence is CASSLAQGIYNEQFF. The CDR3, as DNA: TGCGCCAGCAGCTTGGCCCAGGGGATCTACAATGAGCAGTTCTTC. The chain has TRBV5-1 and TRBJ2-1, with a weak D call TRBD1 (6 bases). Trimming pared 0 bases from V and 3 bases from J, leaving 10 bases between. Per the germline V gene, CDR1 is SGHRS and CDR2 is YFSETQ. This CDR3 comprises 15 residues.

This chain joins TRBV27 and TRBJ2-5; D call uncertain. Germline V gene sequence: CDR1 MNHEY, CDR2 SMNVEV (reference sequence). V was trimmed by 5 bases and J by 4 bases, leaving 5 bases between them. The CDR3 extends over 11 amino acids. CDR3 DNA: TGTGCCAGCAGTATCGGAGAGACCCAGTACTTC. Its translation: CASSIGETQYF.